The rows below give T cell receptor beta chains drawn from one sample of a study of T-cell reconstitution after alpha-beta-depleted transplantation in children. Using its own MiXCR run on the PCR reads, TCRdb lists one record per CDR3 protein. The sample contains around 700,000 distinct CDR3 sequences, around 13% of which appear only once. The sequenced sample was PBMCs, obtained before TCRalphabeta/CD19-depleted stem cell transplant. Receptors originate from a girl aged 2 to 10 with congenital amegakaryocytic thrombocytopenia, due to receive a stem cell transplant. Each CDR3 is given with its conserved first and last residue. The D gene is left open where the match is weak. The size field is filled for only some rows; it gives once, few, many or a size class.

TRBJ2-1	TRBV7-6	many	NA	CASSFSGKSYNEQFF	TGTGCCAGCAGCTTTTCGGGCAAATCCTACAATGAGCAGTTCTTC
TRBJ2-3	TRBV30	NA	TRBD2	CAWSIERELADTQYF	TGTGCCTGGAGTATTGAGCGGGAGTTGGCAGATACGCAGTATTTT
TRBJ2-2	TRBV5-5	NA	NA	CASSLLWAGELFF	TGTGCCAGCAGCTTGCTCTGGGCCGGGGAGCTGTTTTTT
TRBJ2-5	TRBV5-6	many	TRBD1	CASSVNRGQPRNQETQYF	TGTGCCAGCAGCGTCAACAGGGGACAGCCTCGAAACCAAGAGACCCAGTACTTC
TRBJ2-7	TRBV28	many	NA	CASSLSSPEQYF	TGTGCCAGCAGTTTGAGCAGTCCCGAGCAGTACTTC
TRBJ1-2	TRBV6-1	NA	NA	CASSPRRLANYGYTF	TGTGCCAGCAGTCCCAGACGGTTAGCGAACTATGGCTACACCTTC
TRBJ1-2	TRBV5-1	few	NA	CASSPSSIINGYTF	TGCGCCAGCAGCCCAAGCTCCATCATTAATGGCTACACCTTC
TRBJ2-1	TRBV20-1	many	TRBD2	CSVPGLASYNEQFF	TGCAGTGTTCCGGGACTAGCTTCCTACAATGAGCAGTTCTTC
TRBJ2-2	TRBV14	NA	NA	CASSQFSLHLGELFF	TGTGCCAGCAGCCAATTTTCCCTACACCTCGGGGAGCTGTTTTTT
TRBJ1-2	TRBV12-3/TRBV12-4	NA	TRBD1	CASRPGTGWGGYTF	TGTGCCAGCAGACCCGGGACAGGGTGGGGCGGCTACACCTTC
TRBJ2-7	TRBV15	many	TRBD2	CATSRDSGKEQYF	TGTGCCACCAGCAGAGATAGCGGGAAAGAGCAGTACTTC
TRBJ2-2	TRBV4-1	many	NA	CASSQGRNRDTGELFF	TGCGCCAGCAGCCAAGGAAGGAATAGGGACACCGGGGAGCTGTTTTTT
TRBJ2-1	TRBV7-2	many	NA	CASSFINSDNEQFF	TGTGCCAGCAGCTTTATAAATTCAGACAATGAGCAGTTCTTC
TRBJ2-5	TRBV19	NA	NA	CASQIEAGGETQYF	TGTGCCAGCCAAATAGAGGCTGGGGGTGAGACCCAGTACTTC
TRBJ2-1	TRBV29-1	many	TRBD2	CSAIGTSGDNEQFF	TGCAGCGCCATTGGGACTAGCGGCGACAATGAGCAGTTCTTC
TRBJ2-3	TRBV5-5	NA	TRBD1	CASSLGTEIFTDTQYF	TGTGCCAGCAGCCTAGGGACAGAGATTTTCACAGATACGCAGTATTTT
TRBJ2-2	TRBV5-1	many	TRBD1	CASSQGTGANTGELFF	TGCGCCAGCAGCCAGGGGACAGGGGCGAACACCGGGGAGCTGTTTTTT
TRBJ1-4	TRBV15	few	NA	CATSLGAGEAEKLFF	TGTGCCACCAGCCTCGGGGCGGGAGAGGCTGAAAAACTGTTTTTT
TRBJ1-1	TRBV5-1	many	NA	CASSLTDLRYTEAFF	TGCGCCAGCAGCTTGACGGACCTTCGATACACTGAAGCTTTCTTT
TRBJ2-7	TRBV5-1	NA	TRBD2	CASSLVVTGGVYEQYF	TGCGCCAGCAGCTTGGTTGTAACGGGAGGAGTATACGAGCAGTACTTC
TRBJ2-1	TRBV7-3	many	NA	CASSLIGAVQLFPSYNEQFF	TGTGCCAGCAGCTTAATTGGGGCGGTCCAACTCTTCCCCTCCTACAATGAGCAGTTCTTC
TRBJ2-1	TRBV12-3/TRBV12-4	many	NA	CASSLWESNEQFF	TGTGCCAGCAGTTTATGGGAGTCTAATGAGCAGTTCTTC
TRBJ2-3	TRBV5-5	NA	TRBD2	CASSPGLREMDTQYF	TGTGCCAGCAGCCCCGGTCTGCGGGAGATGGATACGCAGTATTTT
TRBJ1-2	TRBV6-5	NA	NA	CASSYSPPGTRTYGYTF	TGTGCCAGCAGTTACTCGCCTCCCGGGACACGGACCTATGGCTACACCTTC
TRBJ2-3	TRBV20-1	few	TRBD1	CSATGTEVTDTQYF	TGCAGTGCTACCGGGACAGAGGTTACAGATACGCAGTATTTT
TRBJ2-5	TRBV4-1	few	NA	CASSQGLVGGGPKETQYF	TGCGCCAGCAGCCAAGGTCTGGTAGGGGGAGGGCCTAAAGAGACCCAGTACTTC
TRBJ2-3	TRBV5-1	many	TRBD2	CASTGLVLDTQYF	TGCGCCAGCACCGGACTAGTTTTAGATACGCAGTATTTT
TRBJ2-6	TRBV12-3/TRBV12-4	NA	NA	CASTLAGSGANVLTF	TGTGCCAGCACCCTGGCGGGCTCTGGGGCCAACGTCCTGACTTTC
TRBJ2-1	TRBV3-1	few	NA	CASSQEGLHSYNEQFF	TGTGCCAGCAGCCAAGAGGGACTTCACTCCTACAATGAGCAGTTCTTC
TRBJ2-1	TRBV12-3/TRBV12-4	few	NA	CATSPRDGRTEQFF	TGTGCCACCTCCCCCAGGGATGGTAGAACTGAGCAGTTCTTC
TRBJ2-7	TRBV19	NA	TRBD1	CASTTGNYEQYF	TGTGCCAGTACGACAGGGAACTACGAGCAGTACTTC
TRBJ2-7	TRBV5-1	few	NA	CASSVLATGRPSYEQYF	TGCGCCAGCAGCGTCCTAGCAACGGGGCGCCCTTCCTACGAGCAGTACTTC
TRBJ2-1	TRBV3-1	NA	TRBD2	CASSQVASGRGNEQFF	TGTGCCAGCAGCCAGGTCGCTAGCGGGAGAGGTAATGAGCAGTTCTTC
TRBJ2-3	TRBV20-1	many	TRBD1	CSAHLDRVSTDTQYF	TGCAGTGCCCACCTGGACAGGGTTAGCACAGATACGCAGTATTTT
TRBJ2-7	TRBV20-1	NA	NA	CCARDARAGSSYEQYF	TGCTGTGCTAGAGATGCGAGGGCGGGATCCTCCTACGAGCAGTACTTC
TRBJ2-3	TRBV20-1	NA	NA	CSARSEGRTDTQYF	TGCAGTGCTAGATCCGAGGGACGCACAGATACGCAGTATTTT
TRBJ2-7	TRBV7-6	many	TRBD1	CASSFRDSSYEQYF	TGTGCCAGCAGCTTCAGGGACAGCTCCTACGAGCAGTACTTC
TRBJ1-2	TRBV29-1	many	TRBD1	CSATIQDRGAGGYTF	TGCAGCGCCACCATCCAAGACAGGGGCGCGGGTGGCTACACCTTC
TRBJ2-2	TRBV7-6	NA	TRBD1	CASSRTGTGDNGELFF	TGTGCCAGCAGTAGGACCGGGACAGGGGATAACGGGGAGCTGTTTTTT
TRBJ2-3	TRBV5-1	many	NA	CASSLVASRTDTQYF	TGCGCCAGCAGCTTGGTGGCTAGTCGCACAGATACGCAGTATTTT
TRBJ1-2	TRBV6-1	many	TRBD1	CASSNNRGVGYTF	TGTGCCAGCAGTAATAACAGGGGGGTTGGCTACACCTTC
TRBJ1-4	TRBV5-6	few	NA	CASSSSGNLEKLFF	TGTGCCAGCAGCTCATCCGGAAATCTTGAAAAACTGTTTTTT
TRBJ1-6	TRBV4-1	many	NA	CASSLLAFRSSYNSPLHF	TGCGCCAGCAGCCTGCTCGCTTTCAGGAGCTCCTATAATTCACCCCTCCACTTT
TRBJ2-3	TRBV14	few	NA	CASSQGYQVMDTQYF	TGTGCCAGCAGCCAAGGATACCAAGTCATGGATACGCAGTATTTT
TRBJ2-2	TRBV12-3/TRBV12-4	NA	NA	CASRLGQGLSGTGELFF	TGTGCCAGCCGCCTGGGCCAGGGGTTGTCCGGCACCGGGGAGCTGTTTTTT
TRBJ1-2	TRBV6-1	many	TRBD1	CASSKQGTYGYTF	TGTGCCAGCAGCAAACAGGGGACTTATGGCTACACCTTC
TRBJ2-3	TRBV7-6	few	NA	CASSLAGGGPDTQYF	TGTGCCAGCAGCTTAGCGGGCGGGGGCCCAGATACGCAGTATTTT
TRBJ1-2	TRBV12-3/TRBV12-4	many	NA	CASSQTWGYTF	TGTGCCAGCAGTCAGACTTGGGGCTACACCTTC
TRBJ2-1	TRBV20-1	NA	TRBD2	CSAISSSGFPGRQFF	TGCAGTGCTATTTCGTCTAGCGGCTTTCCCGGGCGTCAGTTCTTC
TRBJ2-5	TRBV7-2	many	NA	CASSLAWTETQYF	TGTGCCAGCAGCTTAGCCTGGACGGAGACCCAGTACTTC
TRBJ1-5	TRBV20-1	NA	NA	CSARKDGDRVSQHF	TGCAGTGCTAGAAAGGACGGTGACCGGGTGTCCCAGCATTTT
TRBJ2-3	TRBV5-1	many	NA	CASSRYIGDTQYF	TGCGCCAGCAGCCGCTACATAGGAGATACGCAGTATTTT
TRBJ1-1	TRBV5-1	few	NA	CASSLDQGTEAFF	TGCGCCAGCAGCTTGGACCAGGGTACTGAAGCTTTCTTT
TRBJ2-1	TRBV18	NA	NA	CASSPSTLNEQFF	TGTGCCAGCTCACCATCGACTCTCAATGAGCAGTTCTTC
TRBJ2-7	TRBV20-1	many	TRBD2	CSARLAVYEQYF	TGCAGTGCTAGACTAGCGGTATACGAGCAGTACTTC
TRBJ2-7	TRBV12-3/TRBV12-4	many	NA	CASSLFSSQTGYEQYF	TGTGCCAGCAGTTTATTTAGTTCCCAGACAGGCTACGAGCAGTACTTC
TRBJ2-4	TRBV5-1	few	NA	CASSLTTGENIQYF	TGCGCCAGCAGCTTGACGACAGGAGAAAACATTCAGTACTTC